This T cell receptor (beta chain) was obtained from a study of shared clonotypes between healthy human individuals. Study details: Three plates each covered CD4 naive and memory; CD8 naive two, CD8 memory one.

General study results and limits: Non-shared clonotypes had lower generation probabilities than clonotypes shared by all four sorted-subset donors. Read depth was anticipated to influence clonotype sharing among donors.

The CDR3 contains 18 residues. The ends lost 4 bases at V and 0 bases at J; junction bases unmatched: 11. The germline V gene has CDR1 MNHEY and CDR2 SMNVEV (reference sequence). In the original processing: Quality scores were absent from the junction-only immunoSEQ sequences, so filtering differed. TCRdb's table, derived via immunoSEQ multiplex PCR, lists solely in-frame clones and lacks some. V and J calls and clone size are those listed in that table; D and trimming were worked out from the DNA. Among about 2,500,000 clones, around nine tenths were seen once, and the ten largest hold 0.14%. A word on this clone: Its cognate antigen is unknown.

Sequencing was carried out using naive CD4+ T cells sorted from blood. The subset here: CD45RA+ positively selected. The chain couples TRBV27 to TRBJ1-2; TRBD1 matches 10 bases. The sequence derives from a man aged 18-30 years in good health. The CDR3 nucleotides are TGTGCCAGCAGTTCGCTAGACCCGGGACAGGGGACTAACTATGGCTACACCTTC. Encoded protein: CASSSLDPGQGTNYGYTF.